Included here is one T cell receptor beta chain sequence, with context. The entry originates in a study of blood T cell repertoires in COVID-19. Study as a whole: PBMCs, B-cell-depleted T cells, or T cells were the source of the cDNA or gDNA that made up the material.

The V and J ends lost 1 base and 3 bases respectively, with 19 bases between them. Germline V gene data show CDR1 as SEHNR and CDR2 as FQNEAQ (reference sequence). This CDR3 spans 17 amino acids. What the recovered Cohort 3 donors had was two negative PCRs, clearance, or symptom resolution. The repertoire was sequenced with immunoSEQ multiplex PCR; TCRdb's copy has only in-frame clones and lacks some. The table shows fewer than 450,000 clones, with more than 75% occurring only once. The receptor was isolated from a woman in her thirties who had recovered from COVID-19. The rearrangement links TRBV7-9 to TRBJ2-7; D is perhaps TRBD1 (7 bases). Specimen: PBMCs or T cells enriched from blood (not recorded which). CDR3 sequence: CASSLVGARGADYEQYF. CDR3 nucleotide sequence: TGTGCCAGCAGCTTAGTTGGGGCCAGGGGGGCTGACTACGAGCAGTACTTC.